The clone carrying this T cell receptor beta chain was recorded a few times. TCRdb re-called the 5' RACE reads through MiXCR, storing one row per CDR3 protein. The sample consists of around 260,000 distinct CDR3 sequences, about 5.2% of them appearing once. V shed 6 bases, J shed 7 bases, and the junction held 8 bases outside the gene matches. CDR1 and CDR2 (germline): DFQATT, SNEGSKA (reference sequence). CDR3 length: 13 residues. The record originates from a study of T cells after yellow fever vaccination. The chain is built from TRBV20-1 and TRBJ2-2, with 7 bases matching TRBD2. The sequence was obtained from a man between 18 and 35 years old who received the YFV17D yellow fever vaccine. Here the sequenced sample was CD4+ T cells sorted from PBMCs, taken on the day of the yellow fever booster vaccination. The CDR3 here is CSARTSRGGELFF. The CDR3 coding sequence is TGCAGTGCCAGGACTAGTCGTGGCGGGGAGCTGTTTTTT.